The rows below give T cell receptor beta chains drawn from one sample of a study of response to subunit inactivated influenza vaccine. TCRdb redid the calling of the RT-PCR reads with MiXCR, one entry per CDR3 protein. The sample yields 500,000 to 600,000 distinct CDR3 sequences, roughly 13% seen once. Sequenced material: PBMCs from blood, taken more than 35 days after vaccination. The receptors stem from a man between 50 and 59 years old who received an inactivated influenza vaccine. Both conserved end residues are part of each CDR3. The D gene is left open where the match is weak. Not every row has a clone size; where given, it reads once, few, many or a size class.

j_call | clone_size | v_call | d_call | cdr3_length | cdr3_nt | cdr3_aa
TRBJ1-1 | few | TRBV28 | TRBD1 | 14 | TGTGCCAGCAGTTTACGGACAGGGCCCGGTGAAGCTTTCTTT | CASSLRTGPGEAFF
TRBJ2-3 | few | TRBV6-5 | TRBD1 | 15 | TGTGCCAGCAGTTCACCGGGACAGGGCGTAGATACGCAGTATTTT | CASSSPGQGVDTQYF
TRBJ2-3 | - | TRBV25-1 | - | 16 | TGTGCCAGCAGTGACCCGGGCGGGGGCCCATCAGATACGCAGTATTTT | CASSDPGGGPSDTQYF
TRBJ2-3 | few | TRBV28 | - | 14 | TGTGCCAGCAGTTTACCAGAGCTCACAGATACGCAGTATTTT | CASSLPELTDTQYF
TRBJ2-1 | - | TRBV20-1 | TRBD2 | 16 | TGCAGTGCTAGAGACCCAAAGCGGGGGGGCCAGAATGAGCAGTTCTTC | CSARDPKRGGQNEQFF
TRBJ1-1 | - | TRBV5-5 | TRBD1 | 16 | TGTGCCAGCAGCTTCTCCGGGACAGGGGTGAACACTGAAGCTTTCTTT | CASSFSGTGVNTEAFF
TRBJ2-5 | - | TRBV5-1 | TRBD2 | 15 | TGCGCCAGCAGCTTGGCCCTAGCGGGGTGGGAGACCCAGTACTTC | CASSLALAGWETQYF
TRBJ2-1 | many | TRBV4-3 | TRBD2 | 15 | TGCGCCAGCAGCCCCGGGACTAGCAATGTCGATGAGCAGTTCTTC | CASSPGTSNVDEQFF
TRBJ2-1 | - | TRBV18 | - | 15 | TGTGCCAGCTCATTCGGAAGGGCCGGGTACAATGAGCAGTTCTTC | CASSFGRAGYNEQFF
TRBJ2-1 | - | TRBV20-1 | - | 13 | TGCAGTGCTAGGGACACGTCGCTGGGTGAGCAGTTCTTC | CSARDTSLGEQFF
TRBJ2-3 | few | TRBV7-2 | TRBD2 | 16 | TGTGCCAGCAGCTTAGTCGGGGGGGCCGTAGCAGATACGCAGTATTTT | CASSLVGGAVADTQYF
TRBJ1-6 | many | TRBV7-8 | TRBD1 | 15 | TGTGCCAGCAGCCCGGGGACAGGGGCCAATTCACCCCTCCACTTT | CASSPGTGANSPLHF
TRBJ2-7 | - | TRBV7-9 | TRBD1 | 15 | TGTGCCAGCAGCCCAAAGGACAGGGTTGCCTACGAGCAGTACTTC | CASSPKDRVAYEQYF
TRBJ2-1 | few | TRBV6-2/TRBV6-3 | TRBD2 | 15 | TGTGCCAGCAGCCGAGCGGGAGGCGGGGGCAATGAGCAGTTCTTC | CASSRAGGGGNEQFF
TRBJ2-1 | - | TRBV9 | - | 16 | TGTGCCAGCAGCGTAGGTCTTAGCTGGGGCTACAATGAGCAGTTCTTC | CASSVGLSWGYNEQFF
TRBJ2-7 | - | TRBV6-5 | TRBD2 | 13 | TGTGCCAGCAGTTACAGCGGGGGGGGCGAGCAGTACTTC | CASSYSGGGEQYF
TRBJ1-5 | - | TRBV20-1 | TRBD1 | 12 | TGCAGTGCGGGGACAGGAGATCAGCCCCAGCATTTT | CSAGTGDQPQHF
TRBJ2-3 | - | TRBV7-9 | - | 13 | TGTGCCAGCAGCTTCCAGAGCACAGATACGCAGTATTTT | CASSFQSTDTQYF
TRBJ2-3 | few | TRBV14 | - | 14 | TGTGCCAGCAGCCAAGGGCTATTCGCAGATACGCAGTATTTT | CASSQGLFADTQYF